Below, 24 T cell receptor beta chains from the same sample are listed, as sequenced in a study of long-term antiretroviral therapy in people with HIV. Runs used v3.0 of the immunoSEQ assay and were done at survey level. Clones were read by immunoSEQ multiplex PCR, and TCRdb kept only the in-frame ones, dropping some. The sample lists around 34,000 clones, 65% to 90% seen once, with approximately 5.3% in the top ten. The sample consisted of unsorted PBMCs, taken 1.5 years after starting antiretroviral therapy. The receptor set was obtained from a man between 18 and 29 years old with HIV.

This chain links TRBV6-1 with TRBJ1-2; D uncertain. Trimming stripped 2 bases from V and 1 base from J, with 11 bases between. CDR1 is MNHNS and CDR2 is SASEGT in the germline V gene. The CDR3 is 15 amino acids. Written as DNA, the CDR3 is TGTGCCAGCAGTGAATCGCTGTATAATAACTATGGCTACACCTTC. Its protein product is CASSESLYNNYGYTF.

In the case of this clone: Other DNA variants within this sample encode the same CDR3. The chain employs TRBV28 and TRBJ2-7; D is unresolved. Germline CDR1 reads MDHEN; CDR2 reads SYDVKM. Trimming removed 3 bases from V and 3 bases from J, with 6 bases in between. This CDR3 has 12 residues. CDR3 sequence (DNA): TGTGCCAGCAGTTTGAAGAGCTACGAGCAGTACTTC. As protein: CASSLKSYEQYF.

The chain recombines TRBV27 with TRBJ1-5; 11 nucleotides agree with TRBD1. CDR1 MNHEY and CDR2 SMNVEV come from the germline V gene (reference sequence). With V trimmed by 6 bases and J by 9 bases, 7 bases remained unmatched. The CDR3 contains 14 residues. CDR3 residues: CASRRTGGSRPQHF. The CDR3 DNA follows: TGTGCCAGCAGGCGGACAGGGGGCTCTCGGCCCCAGCATTTT.

The chain joins TRBV19 to TRBJ1-1; maybe TRBD1 (5 bases). Germline-derived CDR1 and CDR2 are LNHDA and SQIVND (reference sequence). V shed 1 base and J shed 1 base, with 7 bases lying between them. This CDR3 spans 14 amino acids. The CDR3 DNA reads TGTGCCAGTAGTATAGGGGGCTCGAACACTGAAGCTTTCTTT. Protein sequence: CASSIGGSNTEAFF.

The J gene is TRBJ1-2, the V gene TRBV6-5; maybe TRBD1 (5 bases). V was shortened by 2 bases and J by 7 bases, with 20 bases between the two germline ends. The germline gives CDR1 MNHEY, CDR2 SVGAGI. The CDR3 is 16 amino acids. Here the CDR3 DNA reads TGTGCCAGCAGTTACCAGCTGGCGCTTGGGGCTGGTGGCTACACCTTC. Translation: CASSYQLALGAGGYTF.

The chain recombines TRBV27 with TRBJ1-1; D remains unclear. CDR1 is MNHEY, CDR2 SMNVEV, per germline (reference sequence). The CDR3 spans 12 residues. V lost 6 bases and J 4 bases, leaving 9 bases between the germline ends. CDR3 sequence: CASRRVPTEAFF. CDR3 coding DNA: TGTGCCAGCAGACGGGTCCCCACTGAAGCTTTCTTT.

The chain couples TRBV18 to TRBJ2-1, with 10 bases that match TRBD1. CDR3 length: 15 amino acids. Losses at the gene ends were 3 bases for V and 6 bases for J; bases not matched to a gene: 5. Per germline, CDR1 KGHSH and CDR2 LQKENI. The CDR3 is CASSPGTGVSNEQFF. The CDR3 DNA reads TGTGCCAGCTCACCCGGGACAGGGGTCTCCAATGAGCAGTTCTTC.

This clone has only a few counts. This chain links TRBV28 with TRBJ1-2, with unresolved D. This CDR3 has 11 residues. The germline V and J ends were trimmed by 5 bases and 8 bases, with 9 bases remaining between them. Germline CDR1 MDHEN, CDR2 SYDVKM. The CDR3 DNA reads as TGTGCCAGCAGTCTGGGGAGGGGCTACACCTTC. This translates into CASSLGRGYTF.

This clone was counted a few times. The chain joins TRBV7-9 to TRBJ2-7; the match to TRBD1 covers 9 bases. The CDR3 has 14 amino acids. The germline V gene has CDR1 SEHNR and CDR2 FQNEAQ (reference sequence). Trimming removed 5 bases from V and 5 bases from J; junction bases left unmatched: 7. CDR3 sequence reads: CASSLGQGPHEQYF. The DNA of the CDR3 is TGTGCCAGCAGCCTTGGACAGGGGCCCCACGAGCAGTACTTC.

This clone was detected once. The V call is TRBV30, the J call TRBJ1-5; D is undetermined. The length of the CDR3 is 14 residues. Trimming removed 0 bases at V and 4 bases at J, with 10 bases between. CDR1 and CDR2 from the germline V gene are GTSNPN and SVGIG (reference sequence). This chain's CDR3 is CAWSVWGGNQPQHF. CDR3 sequence (DNA): TGTGCCTGGAGTGTGTGGGGTGGAAATCAGCCCCAGCATTTT.

This chain's CDR3 is CASSYGETGELFF. CDR3 bases: TGTGCCAGCAGTTACGGAGAAACCGGGGAGCTGTTTTTT. The chain uses TRBV6-6 and TRBJ2-2, with no clear D. Germline-derived CDR1 and CDR2 are MNHNY and SVGAGI (reference sequence). Trimming took off 2 bases at V and 5 bases at J, with 6 bases between the two ends. CDR3 length equals 13 residues.

This chain uses TRBV11-2 with TRBJ1-4; 7 bases match TRBD1. Germline V gene data show CDR1 as SGHAT and CDR2 as FQNNGV. This CDR3 spans 14 amino acids. V dropped 4 bases and J dropped 10; count of bases not matched to a gene: 9. CDR3 sequence (DNA): TGTGCCAGCAGCTCGGACAGGCAGTATGGAAAACTGTTTTTT. Its protein is CASSSDRQYGKLFF.

The CDR3 spells CASRPGHFYEQYF. In nucleotides, the CDR3 is TGTGCCAGCAGACCCGGACATTTCTACGAGCAGTACTTC. The chain links TRBV6-5 to TRBJ2-7; TRBD1 might be the D (5 bases). The CDR3 runs 13 residues. Between the trimmed V and J ends, which lost 6 bases and 3 bases, there was a span of 12 bases. Germline values: CDR1 MNHEY, CDR2 SVGAGI.

This clone was detected a few times. The chain has TRBV9 and TRBJ2-3, with a possible D match to TRBD2 (7 bases). The germline gives CDR1 SGDLS, CDR2 YYNGEE. The CDR3 has 16 residues. Trimming shortened V by 1 base and J by 1 base, and 13 bases separated the two germline ends. This CDR3 reads CASSVSGKGGTDTQYF. CDR3 nucleotides: TGTGCCAGCAGCGTAAGCGGGAAGGGGGGCACAGATACGCAGTATTTT.

The rearrangement joins TRBV4-2 to TRBJ2-2; maybe TRBD1 (6 bases). The V and J ends lost 0 bases and 4 bases respectively, with 9 bases between them. The CDR3 consists of 15 residues. The germline gives CDR1 LGHNA, CDR2 YNFKEQ. In DNA form, the CDR3 reads TGTGCCAGCAGCCAAGATCACAGGGCCACCGGGGAGCTGTTTTTT. Amino acids: CASSQDHRATGELFF.

CDR3 in amino acids: CASSEDRHLKYEQYF. DNA for the CDR3: TGTGCCAGCAGTGAGGACAGGCATTTGAAATACGAGCAGTACTTC. The chain couples TRBV2 to TRBJ2-7; 7 nucleotides align to TRBD1. This CDR3 contains 15 residues. J was trimmed by 4 bases and V by 3 bases; bases with no gene match: 9. Germline V lookup: CDR1 SNHLY, CDR2 FYNNEI.

The gene calls are TRBV28 and TRBJ1-2, with 9 nucleotides matching TRBD1. In germline, CDR1 is MDHEN, CDR2 SYDVKM. This CDR3 spans 15 amino acids. V shed 2 bases, J shed 1 base, and the junction held 2 bases outside the gene matches. CDR3 amino acids: CASSLGTGYNYGYTF. CDR3 coding DNA: TGTGCCAGCAGTTTAGGGACAGGGTATAACTATGGCTACACCTTC.

This chain connects TRBV28 to TRBJ2-2, with a tentative D call TRBD2 (5 bases). CDR3 length equals 16 residues. The V and J ends lost 6 bases and 1 base respectively, with 15 bases between them. CDR1 and CDR2 from the germline V gene are MDHEN and SYDVKM. CDR3 loop: CASRGEPYWNTGELFF. DNA of the CDR3: TGTGCCAGCAGGGGAGAGCCTTACTGGAACACCGGGGAGCTGTTTTTT.

This sequence joins TRBV28 and TRBJ2-7; the D is unclear. The CDR3 covers 14 residues. Between the trimmed V and J ends, which lost 1 base and 6 bases, there was a span of 13 bases. Germline V CDR1 and CDR2: MDHEN, SYDVKM. The CDR3, as DNA: TGTGCCAGCAGTTTATCCGTGAGGACGCCCGAGCAGTACTTC. Translated, it gives CASSLSVRTPEQYF.

The chain employs TRBV14 and TRBJ2-6; possibly TRBD1 for D (5 bases). Trimming cost V 2 bases and J 3 bases, with 8 bases left between them. Germline lookup yields CDR1 SGHDN and CDR2 FVKESK. There are 15 residues in the CDR3. This CDR3 is CASSQQGSGANVLTF. The CDR3 nucleotides are TGTGCCAGCAGCCAACAGGGTAGTGGGGCCAACGTCCTGACTTTC.

The chain combines TRBV30 with TRBJ1-3; 8 bases line up with TRBD1. This CDR3 has 14 amino acids. Per the germline V gene, CDR1 is GTSNPN and CDR2 is SVGIG (reference sequence). Losses at the gene ends were 8 bases for V and 4 bases for J; bases not matched to a gene: 10. This CDR3 reads CAGTGRLSGNTIYF. The CDR3 DNA reads as TGTGCCGGGACAGGCCGGCTGTCAGGAAACACCATATATTTT.

This clone was seen only a few times. This chain links TRBV7-9 with TRBJ2-7; possible D gene TRBD1, 6 bases. This CDR3 has 12 residues. Germline lookup yields CDR1 SEHNR and CDR2 FQNEAQ (reference sequence). Trimming shortened V by 5 bases and J by 6 bases, and 11 bases separated the two germline ends. The CDR3 DNA follows: TGTGCCAGCAGCCAGACAGGCCGCGAGCAGTACTTC. Residues: CASSQTGREQYF.

The V call is TRBV20-1, the J call TRBJ2-7; no clear D gene. The V and J ends lost 8 bases and 7 bases respectively, with 12 bases between them. This CDR3 is 10 amino acids long. CDR1 is DFQATT, CDR2 SNEGSKA, per germline (reference sequence). The CDR3 DNA sequence: TGCAGTCTCCAATCGGTTGAGCAGTACTTC. Protein product: CSLQSVEQYF.

This sequence joins TRBV5-1 and TRBJ2-3; D unresolved. From germline, CDR1 is SGHRS and CDR2 YFSETQ. V lost 1 base to trimming and J lost 3 bases, with 9 bases between them. The CDR3 length is 14 residues. Here the CDR3 DNA reads TGCGCCAGCAGCTTGTTATCTACTACAGATACGCAGTATTTT. This translates into CASSLLSTTDTQYF.